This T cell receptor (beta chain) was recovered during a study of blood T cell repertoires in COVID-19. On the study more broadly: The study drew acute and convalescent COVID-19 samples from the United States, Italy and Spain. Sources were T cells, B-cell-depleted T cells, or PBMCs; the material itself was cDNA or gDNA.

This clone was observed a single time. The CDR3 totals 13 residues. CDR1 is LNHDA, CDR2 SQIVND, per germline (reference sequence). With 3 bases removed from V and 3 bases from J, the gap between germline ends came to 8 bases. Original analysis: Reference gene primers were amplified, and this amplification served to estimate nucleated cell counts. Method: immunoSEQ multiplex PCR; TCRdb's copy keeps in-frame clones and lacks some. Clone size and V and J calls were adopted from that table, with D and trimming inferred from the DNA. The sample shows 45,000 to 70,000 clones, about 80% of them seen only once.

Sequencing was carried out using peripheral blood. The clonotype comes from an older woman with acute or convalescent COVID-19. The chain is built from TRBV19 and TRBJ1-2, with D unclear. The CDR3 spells CASSMEADYGYTF. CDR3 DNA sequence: TGTGCCAGTAGTATGGAGGCAGACTATGGCTACACCTTC.